The 2 T cell receptor beta chains presented below share a single source sample, sequenced in a study of CD4 T cells in relation to SARS-CoV-2 and coronaviruses. Some clones are missing from TCRdb's copy, which holds only in-frame ones; the method was immunoSEQ multiplex PCR. Of 20,000 or so clones listed, approximately 82% are singletons. Unexposed donor CD4+ T cells date from about 2011-2018, before the COVID-19 pandemic. Isolation of CD4+ T cells took place after roughly nine days in culture. Antigens of these TCRs are unknown. Sequencing used CD4+ T cells from PBMCs, cultured in vitro. These receptors all come from a human donor in good health.

CDR3 in amino acids: CAKGQVAGELFF. The CDR3 nucleotides read TGTGCCAAAGGACAGGTTGCCGGGGAGCTGTTTTTT. The chain employs TRBV7-8 and TRBJ2-2; the match to TRBD1 covers 7 bases. V gave up 10 bases and J gave up 6 bases; unmatched junction bases: 5. This CDR3 is built from 12 residues. Germline assignment: CDR1 SGHVS and CDR2 FQNEAQ.

The chain couples TRBV2 to TRBJ2-3; maybe TRBD2 (5 bases). The V end was cut by 10 bases, the J end by 2 bases, with 16 bases between. From germline, CDR1 is SNHLY and CDR2 FYNNEI. CDR3 length equals 14 residues. CDR3 amino acids: CANQKTDFTDTQYF. The CDR3 DNA sequence: TGTGCCAACCAGAAGACGGACTTCACAGATACGCAGTATTTT. The full variable domain, completed using reference TRBV2 and TRBJ2-3, is EPEVTQTPSHQVTQMGQEVILRCVPISNHLYFYWYRQILGQKVEFLVSFYNNEISEKSEIFDDQFSVERPDGSNFTLKIRSTKLEDSAMYFCANQKTDFTDTQYFGPGTRLTVL.